One T cell receptor (beta chain) is described in this entry. The antigen is unknown. Vbeta (60) and Jbeta (13) primers were used in the PCR. Sequencing used immunoSEQ multiplex PCR; TCRdb keeps in-frame clones, though not all of them. The sample holds roughly 140,000 clones, just over 70% seen once. Germline CDR1 reads SGHNT; CDR2 reads YYREEE (reference sequence). The CDR3 runs to 14 residues. Trimming took 3 bases from V and 8 from J; bases not matched to a gene: 3. This entry comes from a study of cytomegalovirus exposure and HLA in healthy donors. General study results and limits: The authors confirmed in vitro that a few CMV-associated chains were specific for CMV antigens. CMV serostatus alone was available as immune exposure information. The study flagged 150 to 200 TCR beta chains as cytomegalovirus-associated.

This chain connects TRBV5-4 to TRBJ2-1, with 12 bases matching TRBD2. The clonotype comes from a woman in her thirties in good health and CMV-seronegative. Material: PBMCs. The CDR3 loop reads CASSSSGRGYEQFF. The CDR3 DNA follows: TGTGCCAGCAGCTCTAGCGGGAGGGGCTATGAGCAGTTCTTC.